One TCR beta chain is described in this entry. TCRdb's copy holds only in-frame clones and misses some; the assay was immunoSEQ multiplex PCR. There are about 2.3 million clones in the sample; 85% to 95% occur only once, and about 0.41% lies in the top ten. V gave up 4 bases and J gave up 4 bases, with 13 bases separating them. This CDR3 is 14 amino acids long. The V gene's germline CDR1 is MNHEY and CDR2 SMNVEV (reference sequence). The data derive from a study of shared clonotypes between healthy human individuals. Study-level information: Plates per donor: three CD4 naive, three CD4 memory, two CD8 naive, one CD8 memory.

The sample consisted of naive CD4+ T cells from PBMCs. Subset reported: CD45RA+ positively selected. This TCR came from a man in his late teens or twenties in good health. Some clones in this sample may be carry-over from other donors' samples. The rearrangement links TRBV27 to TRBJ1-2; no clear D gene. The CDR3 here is CASSSLGLPYGYTF. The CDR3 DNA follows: TGTGCCAGCAGTTCTCTAGGGCTCCCCTATGGCTACACCTTC.